The rows below give T cell receptor beta chains drawn from one sample of a study of breast tumors, draining lymph nodes, adjacent tissues. Using its own MiXCR run on the multiplex PCR reads, TCRdb lists one record per CDR3 protein. The sample gives about 15,000 distinct CDR3 sequences, 52% of which show up once; approximately 15% is in the top ten. What was sequenced was tumor-adjacent breast tissue. All receptors derive from a female donor with breast cancer. Some clones in this sample may be carry-over from other donors' samples. The CDR3 runs from the conserved cysteine through the conserved F or W. A D gene is named only where the DNA matches it firmly. Only some rows state a clone size, as once, few, many or a class for expanded clones.

many,TRBJ1-6,.,TRBV3-1,CASSQDWGAGSPLHF,TGTGCCAGCAGCCAAGATTGGGGGGCTGGTTCACCCCTCCACTTT
.,TRBJ2-1,TRBD2,TRBV7-9,CASSHTGTSYYNEQFF,TGTGCCAGCAGCCACACCGGGACTAGCTATTACAATGAGCAGTTCTTC
.,TRBJ2-1,TRBD2,TRBV15,CATRRTSGSNEQFF,TGTGCCACCAGAAGGACTAGCGGGAGCAATGAGCAGTTCTTC
.,TRBJ1-2,.,TRBV29-1,CSVEDNGYTF,TGCAGCGTTGAAGACAATGGCTACACCTTC
.,TRBJ2-7,TRBD2,TRBV20-1,CSASASGSYTYEQYF,TGCAGTGCTAGCGCTAGCGGGAGTTACACCTACGAGCAGTACTTC
.,TRBJ1-6,TRBD1,TRBV11-2,CASSHDRVPSPLHF,TGTGCCAGCAGCCACGACAGGGTCCCTTCACCCCTCCACTTT
.,TRBJ2-1,TRBD2,TRBV7-9,CASSGTSGRLNEQFF,TGTGCCAGCAGCGGGACTAGCGGGAGGTTAAATGAGCAGTTCTTC
medium-sized,TRBJ1-3,TRBD1,TRBV5-8,CASSSGGVVSRSGNTIYF,TGTGCCAGCAGCTCAGGGGGGGTAGTGTCTCGGTCTGGAAACACCATATATTTT
.,TRBJ2-7,.,TRBV2,CASRRDRSYEQYF,TGTGCCAGCAGGAGGGACCGTTCCTACGAGCAGTACTTC
many,TRBJ2-7,.,TRBV6-2/TRBV6-3,CASSPRLDTPYEQYF,TGTGCCAGCAGCCCCCGGTTGGACACCCCCTACGAGCAGTACTTC
few,TRBJ1-5,.,TRBV25-1,CASSESSFKEPQHF,TGTGCCAGCAGTGAAAGCAGTTTCAAAGAGCCCCAGCATTTT
.,TRBJ1-2,TRBD1,TRBV7-9,CASSSGQGRGYGYTF,TGTGCCAGCAGCTCGGGACAGGGGAGGGGATATGGCTACACCTTC
.,TRBJ1-1,.,TRBV20-1,CSARDKGDEAFF,TGCAGTGCTAGAGATAAGGGAGATGAAGCTTTCTTT
medium-sized,TRBJ2-7,.,TRBV24-1,CATSDPNPPYEQYF,TGTGCCACCAGTGACCCTAACCCCCCCTACGAGCAGTACTTC
many,TRBJ2-2,.,TRBV7-9,CASSRSLGTATNTGELFF,TGTGCCAGCAGCCGATCGCTGGGGACCGCTACGAACACCGGGGAGCTGTTTTTT
many,TRBJ2-1,TRBD2,TRBV20-1,CSVSPTSGVYNEQFF,TGCAGTGTTAGCCCAACTAGCGGGGTTTACAATGAGCAGTTCTTC
few,TRBJ2-1,.,TRBV11-3,CASSPRGTSNNEQFF,TGTGCCAGCAGCCCCAGGGGAACTTCCAACAATGAGCAGTTCTTC
.,TRBJ1-6,TRBD1,TRBV20-1,CSASRGQENSPLHF,TGCAGTGCTAGTCGGGGACAGGAAAATTCACCCCTCCACTTT
.,TRBJ2-1,.,TRBV2,CASKGASYNEQFF,TGTGCCAGCAAAGGGGCCTCCTACAATGAGCAGTTCTTC
large,TRBJ2-7,TRBD2,TRBV7-2,CASTELAGTYEQYF,TGTGCCAGCACCGAACTAGCGGGAACCTACGAGCAGTACTTC
.,TRBJ1-4,.,TRBV25-1,CASRQNEKLFF,TGTGCCAGCAGACAGAATGAAAAACTGTTTTTT
.,TRBJ2-3,.,TRBV19,CASNLDTTDAQYF,TGTGCCAGCAATCTGGACACTACAGATGCGCAGTATTTT